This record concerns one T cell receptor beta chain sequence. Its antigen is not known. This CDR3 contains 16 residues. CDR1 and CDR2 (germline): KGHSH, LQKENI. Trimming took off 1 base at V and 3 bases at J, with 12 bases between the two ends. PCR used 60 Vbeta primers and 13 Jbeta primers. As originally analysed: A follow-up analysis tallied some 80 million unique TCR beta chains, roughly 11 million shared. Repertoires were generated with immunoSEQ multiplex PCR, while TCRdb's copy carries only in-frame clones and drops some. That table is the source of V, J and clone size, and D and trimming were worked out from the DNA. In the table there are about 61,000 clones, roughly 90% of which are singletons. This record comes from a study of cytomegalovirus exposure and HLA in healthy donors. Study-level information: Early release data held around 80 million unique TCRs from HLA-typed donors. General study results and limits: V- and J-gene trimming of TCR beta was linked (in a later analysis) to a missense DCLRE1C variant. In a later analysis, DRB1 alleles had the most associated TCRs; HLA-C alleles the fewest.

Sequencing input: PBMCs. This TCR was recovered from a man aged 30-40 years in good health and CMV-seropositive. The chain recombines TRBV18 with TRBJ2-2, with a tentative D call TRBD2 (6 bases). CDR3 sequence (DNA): TGTGCCAGCTCACCACAGGGACTCCCGGACACCGGGGAGCTGTTTTTT. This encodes CASSPQGLPDTGELFF. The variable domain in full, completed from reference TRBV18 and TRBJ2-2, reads NAGVMQNPRHLVRRRGQEARLRCSPMKGHSHVYWYRQLPEEGLKFMVYLQKENIIDESGMPKERFSAEFPKEGPSILRIQQVVRGDSAAYFCASSPQGLPDTGELFFGEGSRLTVL.